These 31 T cell receptor beta chains were all obtained from the same sample, sequenced in a study of T cell repertoires in cytomegalovirus infection. Via MiXCR, TCRdb re-called the reads, giving one row per CDR3 protein. Here the sample spans 630,000 or so distinct CDR3 sequences, approximately 24% being singletons. The sample was CD8+ T cells from PBMCs. These receptors all come from a human donor in good health (CMV status not recorded). Some clones in this sample may be carry-over from other donors' samples.

This clonotype was counted at least ten times. The chain is built from TRBV28 and TRBJ1-2; weak D call: TRBD1 (5 bases). CDR1 and CDR2 (germline): MDHEN, SYDVKM. Trimming took off 2 bases at V and 0 bases at J, with 16 bases between the two ends. This CDR3 has 17 residues. As DNA, the CDR3 is TGTGCCAGCAGTTTACCGGAAAGACAGAGAGCTAACTATGGCTACACCTTC. It is translated as CASSLPERQRANYGYTF.

The J gene is TRBJ1-4, the V gene TRBV27; D not resolved. Trimming cost V 6 bases and J 4 bases, with 15 bases left between them. CDR3 length equals 15 residues. Germline lookup yields CDR1 MNHEY and CDR2 SMNVEV (reference sequence). In DNA form, the CDR3 reads TGTGCCAGCAGCTTCGAGGGCAGATATAATGAAAAACTGTTTTTT. It is translated as CASSFEGRYNEKLFF.

This chain connects TRBV6-2 or TRBV6-3 to TRBJ2-6; D is unresolved. The V end lost 7 bases, the J end lost 4 bases, and 11 bases lay between the germline ends. Germline CDR1 and CDR2: MNHEY and SVGEGT. This CDR3 has 14 residues. The DNA for the CDR3 is TGTGCCAGCACCTTGGATCCGGGGGCCAACGTCCTGACTTTC. Translating it yields CASTLDPGANVLTF.

The V call is TRBV27, the J call TRBJ1-5, with TRBD1 matching 8 bases. CDR3 length equals 15 residues. CDR1 MNHEY and CDR2 SMNVEV come from the germline V gene (reference sequence). After removal of 5 bases from V and 7 bases from J, the junction contained 10 bases not matched to a gene. As DNA, the CDR3 is TGTGCCAGCAGTCCAAGGACAGGGATGGAACAGCCCCAGCATTTT. Amino acid sequence: CASSPRTGMEQPQHF.

This clonotype has only a few counts. This CDR3 reads CASSETGKGSPLHF. Written as DNA, the CDR3 is TGTGCCAGCAGCGAGACAGGCAAAGGTTCACCCCTCCACTTT. The chain joins TRBV9 to TRBJ1-6; possibly TRBD1 for D (6 bases). The germline CDR1 and CDR2 sequences are SGDLS and YYNGEE. Trimming took 3 bases from V and 9 from J, leaving 13 bases between them. This CDR3 spans 14 amino acids.

V is TRBV6-2 or TRBV6-3 and J is TRBJ2-3, with 8 bases lining up with TRBD2. This CDR3 comprises 18 residues. V was clipped by 0 bases and J by 2 bases; unmatched bases: 10. Germline V lookup: CDR1 MNHEY, CDR2 SVGEGT. CDR3 sequence (DNA): TGTGCCAGCAGTTACTCCCCCCTGCGGGGGGTCTACACAGATACGCAGTATTTT. It translates to CASSYSPLRGVYTDTQYF.

Concerning this clonotype itself: This clone may be a read error of a much larger clone one base away. V is TRBV14 and J is TRBJ1-1; no reliable D call. The V gene lost 2 bases and the J gene lost 1 base, with 5 bases spanning the gap. Looked up from germline, CDR1 is SGHDN and CDR2 is FVKESK. This CDR3 contains 13 residues. DNA of the CDR3: TGTGCCAGCAGCCAATGGGAGAACACTGAAGCTTTCTTT. Protein sequence: CASSQWENTEAFF.

The chain employs TRBV20-1 and TRBJ1-2, with TRBD1 matching 7 bases. Germline values: CDR1 DFQATT, CDR2 SNEGSKA (reference sequence). The CDR3 is made up of 14 amino acids. V shed 3 bases, J shed 4 bases, and the junction held 8 bases outside the gene matches. CDR3 amino acids: CSARLDRDLYGYTF. DNA for the CDR3: TGCAGTGCTAGGCTCGACAGGGACCTCTATGGCTACACCTTC.

The table lists this clonotype with many counts. The gene calls are TRBV28 and TRBJ1-4; 9 nucleotides line up with TRBD1. The CDR3 consists of 14 residues. Losses at the gene ends were 5 bases for V and 6 bases for J; bases not matched to a gene: 4. The germline gives CDR1 MDHEN, CDR2 SYDVKM. CDR3 sequence (DNA): TGTGCCAGCAGTCGACAGGGGGAAGATGAAAAACTGTTTTTT. Translating it yields CASSRQGEDEKLFF.

About this clonotype: A much larger clone lies one base from this, so it may be a read error. The rearrangement uses TRBV7-9 and TRBJ2-2; D is possibly TRBD1 (5 bases). Germline CDR1 is SEHNR and CDR2 is FQNEAQ (reference sequence). The CDR3 contains 15 residues. CDR3: CVSRAGSANTGELFF. The CDR3 DNA sequence: TGTGTCAGCAGGGCAGGTTCCGCGAACACCGGGGAGCTGTTTTTT.

J is TRBJ1-5 and V is TRBV7-2; D ambiguous. Trimming took off 3 bases at V and 6 bases at J, with 15 bases between the two ends. CDR3 length equals 15 residues. Germline CDR1 is SGHTA and CDR2 is FQGNSA. The CDR3 DNA sequence: TGTGCCAGCAGCTTTGTTAGTAAGAAGGGTCAGCCCCAGCATTTT. Translated: CASSFVSKKGQPQHF. The whole variable domain, filled in from reference TRBV7-2 and TRBJ1-5, reads GAGVSQSPSNKVTEKGKDVELRCDPISGHTALYWYRQSLGQGLEFLIYFQGNSAPDKSGLPSDRFSAERTGGSVSTLTIQRTQQEDSAVYLCASSFVSKKGQPQHFGDGTRLSIL.

The chain carries TRBV14 and TRBJ2-7; D not resolved. Germline V CDR1 and CDR2: SGHDN, FVKESK. Trimming took 1 base from V and 3 from J, leaving 7 bases between them. The CDR3 loop spans 13 amino acids. CDR3 loop: CASSQVPNYEQYF. In nucleotides, the CDR3 is TGTGCCAGCAGCCAAGTGCCCAACTACGAGCAGTACTTC.

Note on this clonotype: Just one base apart from a much larger clone, this may be a read error. The V and J genes are TRBV7-6 and TRBJ2-1; D is perhaps TRBD2 (5 bases). The CDR3 has 14 amino acids. Trimming stripped 5 bases from V and 7 bases from J, with 15 bases between. Germline values: CDR1 SGHVS, CDR2 FNYEAQ. As DNA, the CDR3 is TGTGCCAGCAGCCACTGGGGTGAGGGAAATGAGCAGTTCTTC. The encoded protein is CASSHWGEGNEQFF.

This clonotype was counted a few times. The chain recombines TRBV29-1 with TRBJ2-1; no firm D call. CDR1 and CDR2 from the germline V gene are SQVTM and ANQGSEA. This CDR3 is 11 amino acids long. Trimming took 1 base from V and 6 from J, leaving 4 bases between them. CDR3 protein: CSVEASNEQFF. Written as DNA, the CDR3 is TGCAGCGTTGAAGCTAGCAATGAGCAGTTCTTC.

Regarding this clonotype: Just one base apart from a much larger clone, this may be a read error. The chain has TRBV28 and TRBJ2-3; TRBD1 matches at 11 bases. The CDR3 is 15 amino acids. Germline CDR1 reads MDHEN; CDR2 reads SYDVKM. CDR3 amino acids: CANSFGDRGTDTQYF. The CDR3 nucleotides are TGTGCCAACAGTTTTGGGGACAGGGGGACAGATACGCAGTATTTT. Full variable domain (remainder filled in from reference TRBV28 and TRBJ2-3): DVKVTQSSRYLVKRTGEKVFLECVQDMDHENMFWYRQDPGLGLRLIYFSYDVKMKEKGDIPEGYSVSREKKERFSLILESASTNQTSMYLCANSFGDRGTDTQYFGPGTRLTVL.

This clonotype appeared many times. This chain links TRBV7-2 with TRBJ2-3; TRBD1 agrees at 12 bases. This CDR3 contains 15 residues. The germline CDR1 and CDR2 sequences are SGHTA and FQGNSA. V dropped 5 bases and J dropped 5; count of bases not matched to a gene: 5. The DNA for the CDR3 is TGTGCCAGCAGCGGGGGACAGGGGGCCAGAGATACGCAGTATTTT. Residues: CASSGGQGARDTQYF. Full variable domain (remainder filled in from reference TRBV7-2 and TRBJ2-3): GAGVSQSPSNKVTEKGKDVELRCDPISGHTALYWYRQSLGQGLEFLIYFQGNSAPDKSGLPSDRFSAERTGGSVSTLTIQRTQQEDSAVYLCASSGGQGARDTQYFGPGTRLTVL.

The chain recombines TRBV5-3 with TRBJ2-1, with TRBD2 matching over 7 bases. TRBV5-3 qualifies as an ORF whose function is uncertain. The CDR3 loop spans 8 amino acids. With V trimmed by 8 bases and J by 16 bases, 3 bases remained unmatched. The CDR3 protein is CASSGVFF. CDR3 DNA: TGTGCCAGCAGCGGGGTTTTCTTC.

This clonotype was seen only a few times. The chain uses TRBV20-1 and TRBJ2-7; 11 bases are a match to TRBD2. The germline CDR1 and CDR2 sequences are DFQATT and SNEGSKA (reference sequence). The CDR3 totals 16 residues. V was pared by 5 bases and J by 3 bases, with 12 bases of the junction left unmatched. The CDR3 reads CSARGLAVGGGYEQYV. CDR3 coding DNA: TGCAGTGCTCGGGGACTAGCGGTCGGGGGGGGCTACGAGCAGTACGTC.

This clonotype was counted many times. This chain links TRBV7-2 with TRBJ2-1; the D gene is possibly TRBD2 (7 bases). This CDR3 contains 15 residues. Deletions cut 2 bases from V and 7 bases from J, with 15 bases between. The V gene's germline CDR1 is SGHTA and CDR2 FQGNSA. As DNA, the CDR3 is TGTGCCAGCAGCTTATCGGGGGGCCTCCTAAATGAGCAGTTCTTC. Encoded protein: CASSLSGGLLNEQFF. The whole variable domain, remainder taken from reference TRBV7-2 and TRBJ2-1, is GAGVSQSPSNKVTEKGKDVELRCDPISGHTALYWYRQSLGQGLEFLIYFQGNSAPDKSGLPSDRFSAERTGGSVSTLTIQRTQQEDSAVYLCASSLSGGLLNEQFFGPGTRLTVL.

This clonotype was detected a few times. CDR3 bases: TGTGCCAGCAGCCCCCCCGCCAGGAAAACTAATGAAAAACTGTTTTTT. Translation gives CASSPPARKTNEKLFF. V is TRBV7-9 and J is TRBJ1-4, with D uncertain. The CDR3 is made up of 16 amino acids. CDR1 is SEHNR, CDR2 FQNEAQ, per germline (reference sequence). Trimming removed 5 bases at V and 1 base at J, with 14 bases between.

This clonotype has a count of ten or more. V is TRBV7-9 and J is TRBJ1-5; no firm D call. The CDR3 length is 15 residues. The V and J ends lost 1 base and 3 bases respectively, with 10 bases between them. Germline loops: CDR1 SEHNR, CDR2 FQNEAQ (reference sequence). CDR3 loop: CASSLGGGSNQPQHF. The CDR3 coding sequence is TGTGCCAGCAGCTTAGGGGGAGGATCCAATCAGCCCCAGCATTTT. Together with reference TRBV7-9 and TRBJ1-5, the CDR3 gives the full variable domain: DTGVSQNPRHKITKRGQNVTFRCDPISEHNRLYWYRQTLGQGPEFLTYFQNEAQLEKSRLLSDRFSAERPKGSFSTLEIQRTEQGDSAMYLCASSLGGGSNQPQHFGDGTRLSIL.

This clonotype appeared a few times. The rearrangement links TRBV20-1 to TRBJ2-2; D gene ambiguous. Germline V CDR1 and CDR2: DFQATT, SNEGSKA (reference sequence). This CDR3 spans 13 amino acids. V was trimmed by 0 bases and J by 7 bases, leaving 9 bases between them. The CDR3 region has the DNA TGCAGTGCTAGAGATCTCGAAGTCGGGGAGCTGTTTTTT. It translates to CSARDLEVGELFF.

This chain connects TRBV28 to TRBJ2-3; TRBD2 aligns across 7 bases. The germline V gene has CDR1 MDHEN and CDR2 SYDVKM. This CDR3 contains 15 residues. V shed 1 base and J 3 bases; nucleotides not matched to a gene: 4. DNA of the CDR3: TGTGCCAGCAGTTTATTGGGACTATCGACAGATACGCAGTATTTT. This codes for CASSLLGLSTDTQYF.

This clonotype was recorded at least ten times. The chain links TRBV18 to TRBJ2-1; D unclear. Germline V gives CDR1 KGHSH, CDR2 LQKENI. V was trimmed by 2 bases and J by 4 bases, leaving 12 bases between them. The CDR3 consists of 15 residues. The CDR3 protein is CASSPDNSLYNEQFF. CDR3 nucleotide sequence: TGTGCCAGCTCACCAGATAACAGCCTATACAATGAGCAGTTCTTC. Based on the CDR3 plus reference TRBV18 and TRBJ2-1, the full variable domain is NAGVMQNPRHLVRRRGQEARLRCSPMKGHSHVYWYRQLPEEGLKFMVYLQKENIIDESGMPKERFSAEFPKEGPSILRIQQVVRGDSAAYFCASSPDNSLYNEQFFGPGTRLTVL.

The chain uses TRBV6-1 and TRBJ2-7; weak D call: TRBD1 (6 bases). V was clipped by 6 bases and J by 3 bases, with 15 bases between them. The CDR3 loop spans 14 amino acids. CDR1 is MNHNS and CDR2 is SASEGT in the germline V gene. CDR3 DNA sequence: TGTGCCAGCAGCATGACAGGCAGGGGCTACGAGCAGTACGTC. Translated, it gives CASSMTGRGYEQYV.

This clonotype was found many times. The rearrangement uses TRBV7-8 and TRBJ1-1; perhaps TRBD1 as D (6 bases). Per germline, CDR1 SGHVS and CDR2 FQNEAQ. The V and J ends lost 5 bases and 11 bases respectively, with 36 bases between them. The CDR3 totals 19 residues. The CDR3 sequence: CASSPIHRVRIALTGVAFF. DNA of the CDR3: TGTGCCAGCAGCCCAATCCACAGGGTTAGGATAGCATTGACGGGTGTGGCTTTCTTT.

There are many counts of this clonotype. This sequence joins TRBV7-9 and TRBJ2-7, with no clear D. Per germline, CDR1 SEHNR and CDR2 FQNEAQ (reference sequence). Deletions cut 5 bases from V and 2 bases from J, with 10 bases between. The CDR3 totals 13 residues. CDR3 in amino acids: CASSPDGAYEQYF. DNA of the CDR3: TGTGCCAGCAGCCCGGACGGAGCCTACGAGCAGTACTTC.

This clonotype was counted between two and nine times. The chain carries TRBV7-6 and TRBJ2-2, with a possible D match to TRBD2 (6 bases). V lost 5 bases to trimming and J lost 8 bases, with 15 bases between them. CDR1 and CDR2 (germline): SGHVS, FNYEAQ. The length of the CDR3 is 14 residues. CDR3: CASSPGGILGELFF. The CDR3 coding sequence is TGTGCCAGCAGCCCCGGGGGAATTTTGGGGGAGCTGTTTTTT.

The chain uses TRBV20-1 and TRBJ1-4, with TRBD1 matching 10 bases. V lost 5 bases and J lost 8; bases outside the gene matches: 11. Germline V CDR1 and CDR2: DFQATT, SNEGSKA (reference sequence). The CDR3 is 15 amino acids. DNA of the CDR3: TGCAGTGCTCACGGAACCGGGACAGGGGTGGAAAAACTGTTTTTT. This gives the protein CSAHGTGTGVEKLFF.

This clonotype came up a few times. This rearrangement joins TRBV6-2 or TRBV6-3 to TRBJ1-5; D unresolved. Germline V gives CDR1 MNHEY, CDR2 SVGEGT. CDR3 length: 16 amino acids. The V and J ends lost 6 bases and 2 bases respectively, with 17 bases between them. CDR3 protein: CASSYEKGEGNQPQHF. The CDR3 nucleotides are TGTGCCAGCAGCTACGAAAAGGGAGAAGGCAATCAGCCCCAGCATTTT.

The chain joins TRBV4-1 to TRBJ1-5; D call uncertain. Trimming removed 0 bases at V and 1 base at J, with 10 bases between. Looked up from germline, CDR1 is MGHRA and CDR2 is YSYEKL. This CDR3 has 16 residues. The CDR3 region has the DNA TGCGCCAGCAGCCAAGATGAGAGGAGCAGCAATCAGCCCCAGCATTTT. Protein: CASSQDERSSNQPQHF.